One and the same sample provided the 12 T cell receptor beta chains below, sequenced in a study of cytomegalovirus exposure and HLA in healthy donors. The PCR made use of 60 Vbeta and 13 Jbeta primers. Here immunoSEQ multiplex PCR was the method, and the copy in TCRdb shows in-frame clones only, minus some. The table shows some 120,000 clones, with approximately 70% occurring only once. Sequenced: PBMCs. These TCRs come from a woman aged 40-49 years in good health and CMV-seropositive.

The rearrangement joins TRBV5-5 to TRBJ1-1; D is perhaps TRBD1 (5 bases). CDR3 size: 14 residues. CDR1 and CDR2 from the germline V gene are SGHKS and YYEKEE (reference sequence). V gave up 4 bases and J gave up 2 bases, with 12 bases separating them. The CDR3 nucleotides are TGTGCCAGCAGCGCGGGGCAGGCCAACACTGAAGCTTTCTTT. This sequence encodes CASSAGQANTEAFF.

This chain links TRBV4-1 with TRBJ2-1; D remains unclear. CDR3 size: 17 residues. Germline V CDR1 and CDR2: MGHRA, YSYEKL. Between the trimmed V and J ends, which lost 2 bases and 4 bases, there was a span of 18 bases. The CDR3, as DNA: TGCGCCAGCAGCCAAAGGCTCGCTGAGGTTCGGTACAATGAGCAGTTCTTC. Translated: CASSQRLAEVRYNEQFF.

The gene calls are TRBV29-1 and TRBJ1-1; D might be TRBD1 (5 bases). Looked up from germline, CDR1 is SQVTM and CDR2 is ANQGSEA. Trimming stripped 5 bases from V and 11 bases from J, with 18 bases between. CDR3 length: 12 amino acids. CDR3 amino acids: CSVSSPTGEAFF. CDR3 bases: TGCAGCGTTAGTTCCCCGACGGGGGAGGCTTTCTTT.

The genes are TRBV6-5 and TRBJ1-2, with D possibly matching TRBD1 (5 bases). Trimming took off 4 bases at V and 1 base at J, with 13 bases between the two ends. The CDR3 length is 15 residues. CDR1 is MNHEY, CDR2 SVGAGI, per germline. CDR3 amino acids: CASSWNRRGNYGYTF. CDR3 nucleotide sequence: TGTGCCAGCAGTTGGAACAGGAGGGGTAACTATGGCTACACCTTC.

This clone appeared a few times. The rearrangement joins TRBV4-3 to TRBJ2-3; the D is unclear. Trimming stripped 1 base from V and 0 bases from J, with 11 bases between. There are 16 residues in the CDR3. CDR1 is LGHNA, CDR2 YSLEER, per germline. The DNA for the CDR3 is TGCGCCAGCAGCCAAGGAACTCCCAAAAGCACAGATACGCAGTATTTT. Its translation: CASSQGTPKSTDTQYF.

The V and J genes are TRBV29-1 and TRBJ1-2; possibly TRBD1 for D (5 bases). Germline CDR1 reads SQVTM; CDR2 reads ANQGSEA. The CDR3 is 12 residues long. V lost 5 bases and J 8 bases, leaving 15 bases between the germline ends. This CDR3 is CSVLVQQGGYTF. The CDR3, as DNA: TGCAGCGTTTTGGTCCAGCAGGGAGGCTACACCTTC.

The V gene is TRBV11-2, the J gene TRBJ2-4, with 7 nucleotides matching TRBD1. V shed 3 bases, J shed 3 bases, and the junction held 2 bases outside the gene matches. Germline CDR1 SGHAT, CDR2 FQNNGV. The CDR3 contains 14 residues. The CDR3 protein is CASSFGQVKNIQYF. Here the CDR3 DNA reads TGTGCCAGCAGCTTCGGACAGGTCAAAAACATTCAGTACTTC. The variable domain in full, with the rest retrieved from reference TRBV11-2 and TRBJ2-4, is EAGVAQSPRYKIIEKRQSVAFWCNPISGHATLYWYQQILGQGPKLLIQFQNNGVVDDSQLPKDRFSAERLKGVDSTLKIQPAKLEDSAVYLCASSFGQVKNIQYFGAGTRLSVL.

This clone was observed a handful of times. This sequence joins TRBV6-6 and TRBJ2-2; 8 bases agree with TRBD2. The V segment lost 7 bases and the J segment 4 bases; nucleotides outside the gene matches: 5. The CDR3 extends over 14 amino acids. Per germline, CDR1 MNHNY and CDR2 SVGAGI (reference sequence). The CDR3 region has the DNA TGTGCCAGCAATGCGGGAGGACCCACCGGGGAGCTGTTTTTT. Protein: CASNAGGPTGELFF.

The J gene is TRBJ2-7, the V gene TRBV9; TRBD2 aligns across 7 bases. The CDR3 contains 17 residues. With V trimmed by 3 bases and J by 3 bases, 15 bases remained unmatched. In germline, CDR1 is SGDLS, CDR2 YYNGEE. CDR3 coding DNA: TGTGCCAGCAGCGCCTCGGGGGGAATGTACGCGGACTACGAGCAGTACTTC. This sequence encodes CASSASGGMYADYEQYF. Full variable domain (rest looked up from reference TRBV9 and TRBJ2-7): DSGVTQTPKHLITATGQRVTLRCSPRSGDLSVYWYQQSLDQGLQFLIQYYNGEERAKGNILERFSAQQFPDLHSELNLSSLELGDSALYFCASSASGGMYADYEQYFGPGTRLTVT.

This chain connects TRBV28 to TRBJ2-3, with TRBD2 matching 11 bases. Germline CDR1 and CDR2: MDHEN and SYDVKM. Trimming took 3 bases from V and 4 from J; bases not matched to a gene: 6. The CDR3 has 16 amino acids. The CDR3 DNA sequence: TGTGCCAGCAGTTTCCCCCCTAGCGGGAGGTCAGATACGCAGTATTTT. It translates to CASSFPPSGRSDTQYF. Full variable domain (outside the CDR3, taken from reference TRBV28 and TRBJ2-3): DVKVTQSSRYLVKRTGEKVFLECVQDMDHENMFWYRQDPGLGLRLIYFSYDVKMKEKGDIPEGYSVSREKKERFSLILESASTNQTSMYLCASSFPPSGRSDTQYFGPGTRLTVL.

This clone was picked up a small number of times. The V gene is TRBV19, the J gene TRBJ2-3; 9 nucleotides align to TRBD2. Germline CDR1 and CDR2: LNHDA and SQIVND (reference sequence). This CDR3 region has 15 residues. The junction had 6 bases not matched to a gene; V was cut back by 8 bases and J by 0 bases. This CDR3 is CASLLSGRSTDTQYF. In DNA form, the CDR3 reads TGTGCCAGTCTCTTAAGCGGGAGGAGCACAGATACGCAGTATTTT.

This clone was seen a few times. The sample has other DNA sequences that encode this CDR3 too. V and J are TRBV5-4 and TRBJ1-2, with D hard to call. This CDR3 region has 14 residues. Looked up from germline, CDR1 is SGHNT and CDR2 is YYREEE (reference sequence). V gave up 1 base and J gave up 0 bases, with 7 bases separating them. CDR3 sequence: CASSLRSSNYGYTF. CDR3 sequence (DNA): TGTGCCAGCAGCTTGCGCAGTTCTAACTATGGCTACACCTTC.